This T cell receptor (beta chain) appears in the sequencing data of a study of blood T cell repertoires in COVID-19. On the study more broadly: The United States, Italy and Spain were the sources of the acute and convalescent COVID-19 samples. T cells, B-cell-depleted T cells, or PBMCs provided the cDNA or gDNA that served as material.

How the authors handled the data: Reference gene primers were amplified, and this amplification served to estimate nucleated cell counts. Data came from immunoSEQ multiplex PCR; TCRdb stores just in-frame clones and leaves some out. The V and J calls and the clone size are those of that table, but D and trimming were determined from the DNA. The table records about 270,000 clones, approximately 80% of them present only once. V shed 3 bases and J 6 bases; nucleotides not matched to a gene: 14. The length of the CDR3 is 17 residues. Germline V CDR1 and CDR2: SGHNT, YYREEE (reference sequence). The sequence derives from a woman aged 45-59 years with active or convalescent COVID-19. The specimen sequenced was peripheral blood. The chain recombines TRBV5-4 with TRBJ1-1; TRBD1 matches 10 bases. The CDR3 DNA is TGTGCCAGCAGCTCCGGACAGGGGGGGCCCTTATGGGCTGAAGCTTTCTTT. Encoded protein: CASSSGQGGPLWAEAFF.